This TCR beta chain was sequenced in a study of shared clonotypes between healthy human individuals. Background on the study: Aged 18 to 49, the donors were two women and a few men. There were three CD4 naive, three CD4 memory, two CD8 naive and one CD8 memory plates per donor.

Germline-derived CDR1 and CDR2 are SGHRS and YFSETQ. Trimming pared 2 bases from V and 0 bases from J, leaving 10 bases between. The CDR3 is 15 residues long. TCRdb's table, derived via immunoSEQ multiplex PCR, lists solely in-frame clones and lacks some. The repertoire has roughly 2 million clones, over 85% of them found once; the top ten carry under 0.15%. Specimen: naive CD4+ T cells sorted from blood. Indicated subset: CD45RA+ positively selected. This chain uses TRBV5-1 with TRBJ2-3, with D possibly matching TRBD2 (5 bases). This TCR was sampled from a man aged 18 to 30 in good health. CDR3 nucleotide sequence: TGCGCCAGCAGCTTTTGGACTGACAGCACAGATACGCAGTATTTT. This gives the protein CASSFWTDSTDTQYF.